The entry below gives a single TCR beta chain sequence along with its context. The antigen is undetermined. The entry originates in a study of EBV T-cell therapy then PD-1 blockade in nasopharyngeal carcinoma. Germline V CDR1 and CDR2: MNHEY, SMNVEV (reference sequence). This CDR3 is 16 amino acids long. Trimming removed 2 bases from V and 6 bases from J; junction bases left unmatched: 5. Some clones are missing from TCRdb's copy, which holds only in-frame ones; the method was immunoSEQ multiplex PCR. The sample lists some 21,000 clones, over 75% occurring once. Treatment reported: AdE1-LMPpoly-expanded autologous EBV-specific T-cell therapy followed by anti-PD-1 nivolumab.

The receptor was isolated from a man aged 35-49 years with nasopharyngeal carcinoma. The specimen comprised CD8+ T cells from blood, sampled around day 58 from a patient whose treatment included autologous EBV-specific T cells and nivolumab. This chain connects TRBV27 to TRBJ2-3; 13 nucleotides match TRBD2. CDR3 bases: TGTGCCAGCAGTTTACTAACTAGCGGGGGGGCGGATACGCAGTATTTT. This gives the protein CASSLLTSGGADTQYF.